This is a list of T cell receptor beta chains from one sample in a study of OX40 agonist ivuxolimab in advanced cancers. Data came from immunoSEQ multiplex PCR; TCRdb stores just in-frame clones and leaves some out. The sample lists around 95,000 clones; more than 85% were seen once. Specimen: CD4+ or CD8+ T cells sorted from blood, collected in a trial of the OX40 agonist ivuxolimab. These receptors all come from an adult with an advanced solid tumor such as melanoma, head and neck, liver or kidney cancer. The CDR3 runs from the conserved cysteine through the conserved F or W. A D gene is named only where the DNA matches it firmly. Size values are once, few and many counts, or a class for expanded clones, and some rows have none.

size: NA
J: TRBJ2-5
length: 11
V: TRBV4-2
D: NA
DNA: TGTGCCAGCAGCCAACAAGAGACCCAGTACTTC
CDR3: CASSQQETQYF

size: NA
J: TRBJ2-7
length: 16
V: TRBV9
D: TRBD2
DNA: TGTGCCAGCAGCGTAGAACCTAGCGGGGGTCCCGGCGGGCAGTACTTC
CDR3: CASSVEPSGGPGGQYF

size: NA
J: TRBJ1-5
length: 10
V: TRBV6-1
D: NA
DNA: TGTGCCAGCGGGAACAATCTCCAGCATTTT
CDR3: CASGNNLQHF

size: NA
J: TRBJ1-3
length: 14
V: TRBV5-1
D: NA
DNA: TGCGCCAGCAGCTTGGGGACTATAAGTGACACCATATATTTT
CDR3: CASSLGTISDTIYF

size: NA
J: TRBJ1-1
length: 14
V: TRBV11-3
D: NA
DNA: TGTGCCAGCAGTCCTCGGGCAGGGGCCACTGAAGCTTTCTTT
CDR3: CASSPRAGATEAFF

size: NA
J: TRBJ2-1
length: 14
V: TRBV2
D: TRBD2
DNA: TGTGCCGGCAACCGACTAGCGGGACGCGGTGAGCAGTTCTTC
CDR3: CAGNRLAGRGEQFF

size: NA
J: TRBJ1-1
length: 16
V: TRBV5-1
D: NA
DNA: TGCGCCAGCAGCCAGGATCCTTTACGAATGAACACTGAAGCTTTCTTT
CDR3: CASSQDPLRMNTEAFF

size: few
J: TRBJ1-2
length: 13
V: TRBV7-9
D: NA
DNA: TGTGCCAGCGCTACTCTGTCCAACTATGGCTACACCTTC
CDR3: CASATLSNYGYTF

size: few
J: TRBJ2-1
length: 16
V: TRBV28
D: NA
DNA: TGTGCCAGCAGAAACACAGGGAGGAGCTCCTACAATGAGCAGTTCTTC
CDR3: CASRNTGRSSYNEQFF

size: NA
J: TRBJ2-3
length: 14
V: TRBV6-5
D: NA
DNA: TGTGCCAGCAAGAGGGCCGTGACCACAGATACGCAGTATTTT
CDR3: CASKRAVTTDTQYF

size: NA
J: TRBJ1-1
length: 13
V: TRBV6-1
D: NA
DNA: TGTGCCAGCAGTCAGATTGACAGGACGGGAGCTTTCTTT
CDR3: CASSQIDRTGAFF

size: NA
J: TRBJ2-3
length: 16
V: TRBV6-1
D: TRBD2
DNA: TGTGCCAGCAGTGAATTCGGGCGGGGGAGCACAGATACGCAGTATTTT
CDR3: CASSEFGRGSTDTQYF

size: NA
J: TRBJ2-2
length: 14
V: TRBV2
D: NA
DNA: TGTGCCAGCGGGGTAAGAAGCTACACCGGGGAGCTGTTTTTT
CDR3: CASGVRSYTGELFF

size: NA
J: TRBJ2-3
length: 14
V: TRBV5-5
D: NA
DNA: TGTGCCAGCAGCGACCAGATCGGGCCCGATACGCAGTATTTT
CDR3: CASSDQIGPDTQYF

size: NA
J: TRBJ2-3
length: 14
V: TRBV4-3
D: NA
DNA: TGCGCCAGCAGCCAAGGCAGTCCAGGAGGTACGCAGTATTTT
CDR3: CASSQGSPGGTQYF

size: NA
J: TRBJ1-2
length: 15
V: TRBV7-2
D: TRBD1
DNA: TGTGCCAGCAGCCTTATGGACAGGAGGCTCTATGGCTACACCTTC
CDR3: CASSLMDRRLYGYTF

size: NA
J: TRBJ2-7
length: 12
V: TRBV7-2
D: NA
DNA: TGTGCCAGCAGCTCCCATGACTACGAGCAGTACTTC
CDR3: CASSSHDYEQYF

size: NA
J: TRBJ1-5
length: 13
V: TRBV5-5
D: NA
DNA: TGTGCCAGCAGCTTGATTAGCAATCAGCCCCAGCATTTT
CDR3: CASSLISNQPQHF